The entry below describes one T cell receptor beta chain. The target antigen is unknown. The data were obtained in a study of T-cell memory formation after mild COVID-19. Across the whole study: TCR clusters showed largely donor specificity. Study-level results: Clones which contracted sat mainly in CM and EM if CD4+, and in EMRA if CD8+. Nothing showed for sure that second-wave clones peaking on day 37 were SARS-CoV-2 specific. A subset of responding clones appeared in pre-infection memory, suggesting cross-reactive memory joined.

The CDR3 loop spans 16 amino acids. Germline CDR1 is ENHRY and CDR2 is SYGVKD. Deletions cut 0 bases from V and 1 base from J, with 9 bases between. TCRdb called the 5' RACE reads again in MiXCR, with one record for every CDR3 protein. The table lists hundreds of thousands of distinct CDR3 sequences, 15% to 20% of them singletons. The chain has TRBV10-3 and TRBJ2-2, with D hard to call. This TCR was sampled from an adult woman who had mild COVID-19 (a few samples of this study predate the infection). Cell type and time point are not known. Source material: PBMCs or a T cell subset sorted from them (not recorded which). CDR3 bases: TGTGCCATCAGTGAGTCCAGCAAAGGGAACACCGGGGAGCTGTTTTTT. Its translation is CAISESSKGNTGELFF.